The 15 T cell receptor beta chains below all came from one sample that was sequenced in a study of identical twins. TCRdb recomputed calls from the 5' RACE reads with MiXCR, one row per CDR3 protein. Of approximately 1.8 million distinct CDR3 sequences listed, roughly a third were seen once; the top ten hold around 0.25%. Specimen: cord blood. These receptors all stem from a newborn girl in good health.

The chain employs TRBV11-1 and TRBJ1-2, with TRBD1 matching over 11 bases. The CDR3 covers 22 residues. Germline CDR1 reads SGHAT; CDR2 reads FQDESV (reference sequence). With V trimmed by 1 base and J by 4 bases, 23 bases remained unmatched. The CDR3: CASSLERLGVSKDRGRLYGYTF. DNA for the CDR3: TGTGCCAGCAGCTTAGAGAGGTTGGGCGTGAGCAAGGACAGGGGGCGCCTCTATGGCTACACCTTC. Based on the CDR3 plus reference TRBV11-1 and TRBJ1-2, the full variable domain is EAEVAQSPRYKITEKSQAVAFWCDPISGHATLYWYRQILGQGPELLVQFQDESVVDDSQLPKDRFSAERLKGVDSTLKIQPAELGDSAMYLCASSLERLGVSKDRGRLYGYTFGSGTRLTVV.

This clonotype occurred once. The CDR3 here is CSAPGGRSAFF. As DNA, the CDR3 is TGCAGTGCTCCTGGGGGTAGATCGGCTTTCTTT. The gene calls are TRBV20-1 and TRBJ1-1, with D tentatively TRBD1 (5 bases). Germline V gene lookup returns CDR1 DFQATT and CDR2 SNEGSKA (reference sequence). The CDR3 runs 11 residues. V was pared by 5 bases and J by 11 bases, with 15 bases between.

The table lists this clonotype with a few counts. The chain joins TRBV14 to TRBJ2-4, with D perhaps matching TRBD1 (5 bases). The germline V gene has CDR1 SGHDN and CDR2 FVKESK. Between the trimmed V and J ends, which lost 1 base and 10 bases, there was a span of 11 bases. The CDR3 is made up of 13 amino acids. CDR3 sequence reads: CASSQAQGWIQYF. Written as DNA, the CDR3 is TGTGCCAGCAGCCAAGCGCAGGGTTGGATTCAGTACTTC. Variable domain in full (rest from reference TRBV14 and TRBJ2-4): EAGVTQFPSHSVIEKGQTVTLRCDPISGHDNLYWYRRVMGKEIKFLLHFVKESKQDESGMPNNRFLAERTGGTYSTLKVQPAELEDSGVYFCASSQAQGWIQYFGAGTRLSVL.

The CDR3: CSARVAGTSNTGELFF. The CDR3 bases are TGCAGTGCTAGGGTCGCCGGGACTTCGAACACCGGGGAGCTGTTTTTT. The chain links TRBV20-1 to TRBJ2-2, with TRBD2 as a possible D gene (6 bases). Germline CDR1 and CDR2: DFQATT and SNEGSKA (reference sequence). The CDR3 has 16 residues. V lost 3 bases and J lost 0, with 14 bases in between.

The gene calls are TRBV5-1 and TRBJ1-2; 8 bases agree with TRBD1. This CDR3 has 15 residues. Germline V gene lookup returns CDR1 SGHRS and CDR2 YFSETQ. The V and J ends lost 0 bases and 7 bases, in that order; junction bases with no gene match: 8. The CDR3 DNA reads TGCGCCAGCAGCTTGGTCGGGACAGGAGAAGGTGGCTACACCTTC. Translated, it gives CASSLVGTGEGGYTF. The full variable domain, its missing parts supplied by reference TRBV5-1 and TRBJ1-2, is KAGVTQTPRYLIKTRGQQVTLSCSPISGHRSVSWYQQTPGQGLQFLFEYFSETQRNKGNFPGRFSGRQFSNSRSEMNVSTLELGDSALYLCASSLVGTGEGGYTFGSGTRLTVV.

V is TRBV29-1 and J is TRBJ2-7, with a possible D match to TRBD1 (6 bases). The CDR3 spans 14 residues. In germline, CDR1 is SQVTM, CDR2 ANQGSEA. Trimming left V 4 bases short and J 4 bases short, with 17 bases between. CDR3 amino acids: CSVGRAGERYEQYF. CDR3 nucleotides: TGCAGCGTTGGTCGGGCAGGGGAACGGTACGAGCAGTACTTC.

The sample holds a few counts of this clonotype. This chain uses TRBV20-1 with TRBJ1-2; no clear D. This CDR3 region has 14 residues. Per germline, CDR1 DFQATT and CDR2 SNEGSKA (reference sequence). Trimming took 1 base from V and 1 from J, leaving 10 bases between them. In DNA form, the CDR3 reads TGCAGTGCTAGAGGAGCATGGAATAACTATGGCTACACCTTC. Translating gives CSARGAWNNYGYTF.

This clonotype was detected only a few times. The chain joins TRBV11-2 to TRBJ2-1; 10 bases fit TRBD2. This CDR3 comprises 16 residues. Losses at the gene ends were 0 bases for V and 8 bases for J; bases not matched to a gene: 7. Per germline, CDR1 SGHAT and CDR2 FQNNGV. DNA of the CDR3: TGTGCCAGCAGCTTAGAACTAGCGGGACTTCGGGATGAGCAGTTCTTC. Translated: CASSLELAGLRDEQFF.

A word on this clonotype: The junction departs from germline at one end; a sequencing error may be responsible. The J gene is TRBJ2-4, the V gene TRBV4-2; D possibly matches TRBD1 or TRBD2 (5 bases each). Germline V gene data show CDR1 as LGHNA and CDR2 as YNFKEQ. This CDR3 has 15 residues. CDR3 region: CAGSQSTGDPVTQYF. DNA of the CDR3: TGTGCCGGCAGCCAAAGTACCGGGGACCCCGTCACTCAGTACTTC.

The V and J genes are TRBV15 and TRBJ2-5, with D uncertain. The CDR3 is 15 residues long. The germline gives CDR1 LNHNV, CDR2 YYDKDF (reference sequence). V was clipped by 0 bases and J by 5 bases, with 13 bases between them. The CDR3 here is CATSREPVRRETQYF. CDR3 DNA sequence: TGTGCCACCAGCAGAGAACCGGTACGCCGGGAGACCCAGTACTTC.

This clonotype was counted between two and nine times. The rearrangement links TRBV15 to TRBJ2-3; D call uncertain. The CDR3 has 15 amino acids. V shed 0 bases and J shed 2 bases, with 9 bases lying between them. The germline V gene encodes CDR1 LNHNV and CDR2 YYDKDF (reference sequence). The CDR3 bases are TGTGCCACCAGCAGAGACGGGCAGGTCACAGATACGCAGTATTTT. It yields the protein CATSRDGQVTDTQYF. Combining the CDR3 with reference TRBV15 and TRBJ2-3 gives the whole variable domain DAMVIQNPRYQVTQFGKPVTLSCSQTLNHNVMYWYQQKSSQAPKLLFHYYDKDFNNEADTPDNFQSRRPNTSFCFLDIRSPGLGDTAMYLCATSRDGQVTDTQYFGPGTRLTVL.

This chain uses TRBV24-1 with TRBJ2-3; either TRBD1 or TRBD2 may fit D (5 bases each). Germline CDR1 is KGHDR and CDR2 is SFDVKD. Trimming left V 3 bases short and J 0 bases short, with 12 bases between. The CDR3 is 16 residues long. CDR3 loop: CATSDPTGPSTDTQYF. CDR3 DNA: TGTGCCACCAGTGATCCGACGGGACCGAGCACAGATACGCAGTATTTT.

This chain uses TRBV7-9 with TRBJ1-4; a weak D match, TRBD1 (5 bases). The V end lost 3 bases, the J end lost 8 bases, and 22 bases lay between the germline ends. Germline V gives CDR1 SEHNR, CDR2 FQNEAQ (reference sequence). The CDR3 length is 17 residues. The chain's CDR3 is CASSLGETVRGSEKLFF. CDR3 sequence (DNA): TGTGCCAGCAGCTTGGGGGAAACGGTTCGGGGGAGCGAAAAACTGTTTTTT.

This CDR3 is CSARDLLGLSYEQFF. The CDR3 DNA is TGCAGTGCTAGAGATCTTTTGGGACTATCCTACGAGCAGTTCTTC. The chain links TRBV20-1 to TRBJ2-7, with TRBD2 matching 7 bases. The J call is uncertain, as TRBJ2-1 better fits the DNA end. The CDR3 loop spans 15 amino acids. Germline assignment: CDR1 DFQATT and CDR2 SNEGSKA (reference sequence).

This chain connects TRBV20-1 to TRBJ2-7; 7 nucleotides line up with TRBD1. Germline values: CDR1 DFQATT, CDR2 SNEGSKA (reference sequence). V was pared by 3 bases and J by 6 bases, with 11 bases of the junction left unmatched. This CDR3 region has 14 residues. CDR3 sequence (DNA): TGCAGTGCTAGTTTTGGACAGGTAGGGAGCGAGCAGTACTTC. It codes for CSASFGQVGSEQYF.